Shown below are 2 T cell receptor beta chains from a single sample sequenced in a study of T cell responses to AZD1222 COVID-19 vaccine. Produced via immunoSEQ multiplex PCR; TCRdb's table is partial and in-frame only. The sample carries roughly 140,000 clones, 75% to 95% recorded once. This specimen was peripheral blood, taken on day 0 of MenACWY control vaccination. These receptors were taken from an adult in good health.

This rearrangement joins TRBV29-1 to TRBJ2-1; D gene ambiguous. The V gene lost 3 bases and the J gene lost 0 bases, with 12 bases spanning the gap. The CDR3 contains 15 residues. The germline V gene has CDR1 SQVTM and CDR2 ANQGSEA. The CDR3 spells CSVDPGSTSYNEQFF. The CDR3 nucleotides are TGCAGCGTTGACCCAGGCAGCACCTCCTACAATGAGCAGTTCTTC.

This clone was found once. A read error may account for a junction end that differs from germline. This chain's CDR3 is CASSSSGGRIF. CDR3 nucleotide sequence: TGTGCCAGCAGTTCATCCGGGGGAAGGATCTTC. The chain combines TRBV11-1 with TRBJ2-1; D might be TRBD2 (6 bases). Germline CDR1 reads SGHAT; CDR2 reads FQDESV (reference sequence). The CDR3 runs to 11 residues.